Many counts were recorded for the clone carrying this TCR beta chain. Its antigen is not identified. In the library, individual cDNA molecules carried attached unique molecular identifiers. TCRdb analysed the 5' RACE reads with MiXCR anew, one entry per CDR3 protein. Among about 49,000 distinct CDR3 sequences, 10% to 15% were seen once, and the ten largest hold about 8.9%. This record belongs to a study of early T cells in non-severe SARS-CoV-2 infection. Across the study: With bulk RNA from unsorted whole blood as input, sequencing yielded unpaired chains. The study, taken as a whole, reports: Matching with VDJdb favored anti-spike CD8 responses (missing private and CD4 specificities).

This receptor was identified in an adult who was a healthcare worker with PCR-confirmed SARS-CoV-2 infection or an uninfected control (not recorded which). The specimen was whole blood.

As DNA, the CDR3 is TGCAGCGTTGTTGGCACTTCCTACGAGCAGTACTTC. Protein sequence: CSVVGTSYEQYF. The chain combines TRBV29-1 with TRBJ2-7; no clear D gene. Germline values: CDR1 SQVTM, CDR2 ANQGSEA. The CDR3 has 12 amino acids. V lost 4 bases and J 1 base, leaving 8 bases between the germline ends.